The 29 T cell receptor beta chains given below trace back to one sample, sequenced in a study of blood T cell repertoires in COVID-19. Repertoires were generated with immunoSEQ multiplex PCR, while TCRdb's copy carries only in-frame clones and drops some. Of nearly 110,000 clones listed, roughly 90% were seen once; the top ten hold roughly 4.6%. The sequenced sample was peripheral blood. All receptors come from a man aged 40-50 years with active or convalescent COVID-19.

This clone was seen a single time. The J gene is TRBJ1-1, the V gene TRBV28, with D possibly being TRBD1 (6 bases). Germline lookup yields CDR1 MDHEN and CDR2 SYDVKM. V was shortened by 4 bases and J by 1 base, with 10 bases between the two germline ends. The CDR3 contains 14 residues. The chain's CDR3 is CASSYTGRNTEAFF. As DNA, the CDR3 is TGTGCCAGCAGTTACACAGGGAGGAACACTGAAGCTTTCTTT.

The rearrangement joins TRBV7-9 to TRBJ2-7; 8 bases fit TRBD2. The junction had 8 bases not matched to a gene; V was cut back by 4 bases and J by 3 bases. Germline V lookup: CDR1 SEHNR, CDR2 FQNEAQ (reference sequence). The CDR3 sequence is 15 residues long. The CDR3 coding sequence is TGTGCCAGCAGCTCAGACCCGGCGGGAGGCTACGAGCAGTACTTC. Translation gives CASSSDPAGGYEQYF.

CDR3 sequence reads: CASSLSWLAGVNEQFF. CDR3 in DNA: TGTGCCAGCAGCTTATCCTGGCTAGCGGGAGTGAACGAGCAGTTCTTC. This chain joins TRBV7-8 and TRBJ2-1; TRBD2 agrees at 10 bases. V dropped 2 bases and J dropped 10; count of bases not matched to a gene: 11. The CDR3 loop spans 16 amino acids. Per germline, CDR1 SGHVS and CDR2 FQNEAQ.

The rearrangement uses TRBV10-3 and TRBJ2-1; 16 bases line up with TRBD2. With 6 bases clipped from V and 0 bases from J, the junction kept 2 bases outside the gene matches. The germline CDR1 and CDR2 sequences are ENHRY and SYGVKD. The CDR3 covers 17 residues. DNA for the CDR3: TGTGCCATCAGCGGGACTAGCGGGAGGGGCTCCTACAATGAGCAGTTCTTC. This codes for CAISGTSGRGSYNEQFF.

The J gene is TRBJ2-1, the V gene TRBV7-3; 8 bases are shared with TRBD1. V gave up 5 bases and J gave up 8 bases; unmatched junction bases: 11. CDR3 length: 15 amino acids. The germline V gene encodes CDR1 SGHTA and CDR2 FQGTGA. CDR3 region: CASSPQGQARDEQFF. In nucleotides, the CDR3 is TGTGCCAGCAGCCCGCAGGGACAGGCGCGGGATGAGCAGTTCTTC.

In this sample, this clone turned up a few times. The J gene is TRBJ1-6, the V gene TRBV28; weak D call: TRBD1 (6 bases). CDR1 is MDHEN and CDR2 is SYDVKM in the germline V gene. The CDR3 is 15 amino acids. Trimming pared 9 bases from V and 5 bases from J, leaving 17 bases between. CDR3 DNA: TGTGCCAGTTTGCCCGGGACATTCAATAATTCACCCCTCCACTTT. Encoded protein: CASLPGTFNNSPLHF.

The rearrangement links TRBV19 to TRBJ2-3; possibly TRBD2 for D (5 bases). Germline V CDR1 and CDR2: LNHDA, SQIVND (reference sequence). The CDR3 extends over 14 amino acids. V was pared by 3 bases and J by 8 bases, with 15 bases between. The CDR3, as DNA: TGTGCCAGTAGTATTGGCGCGGGCGTGGGTACGCAGTATTTT. It is translated as CASSIGAGVGTQYF.

The chain recombines TRBV11-2 with TRBJ1-6; 8 bases fit TRBD1. This CDR3 region has 13 residues. V trimming: 5 bases; J trimming: 14 bases; junction bases outside the gene matches: 8. Germline assignment: CDR1 SGHAT and CDR2 FQNNGV. As DNA, the CDR3 is TGTGCCAGCAGCGTTGACAGGGGAAGCACCCTCCACTTT. Translating gives CASSVDRGSTLHF.

The V and J genes are TRBV5-6 and TRBJ1-2; 9 bases align to TRBD1. This CDR3 is 14 amino acids long. The germline V gene has CDR1 SGHDT and CDR2 YYEEEE. The junction had 4 bases not matched to a gene; V was cut back by 5 bases and J by 2 bases. CDR3 residues: CASSPGQGNYGYTF. The CDR3 DNA is TGTGCCAGCAGTCCTGGACAGGGGAACTATGGCTACACCTTC.

The chain joins TRBV7-9 to TRBJ1-2; 7 bases fit TRBD1. The CDR3 loop spans 13 amino acids. V was clipped by 3 bases and J by 4 bases; unmatched bases: 2. Germline values: CDR1 SEHNR, CDR2 FQNEAQ (reference sequence). The CDR3 DNA sequence: TGTGCCAGCAGCTTCGGGACAGTCTATGGCTACACCTTC. This codes for CASSFGTVYGYTF.

This clone was observed at least ten times. The chain combines TRBV2 with TRBJ2-7, with D unresolved. V lost 2 bases, J lost 7 bases, and 12 bases lay in between. CDR1 and CDR2 from the germline V gene are SNHLY and FYNNEI. The CDR3 is 13 amino acids. CDR3 region: CASSEPFRLEQYF. CDR3 nucleotides: TGTGCCAGCAGTGAACCCTTCCGTTTGGAGCAGTACTTC.

The chain is built from TRBV18 and TRBJ1-1, with 12 bases that match TRBD1. The CDR3 contains 19 residues. The germline V gene has CDR1 KGHSH and CDR2 LQKENI. The ends lost 5 bases at V and 5 bases at J; junction bases unmatched: 18. CDR3 residues: CASSKVLPGTGGARTEAFF. Here the CDR3 DNA reads TGTGCCAGCTCAAAGGTCCTTCCCGGGACAGGGGGCGCGAGGACTGAAGCTTTCTTT.

The rearrangement uses TRBV29-1 and TRBJ1-2, with 9 positions matching TRBD1. Trimming at V came to 4 bases and at J to 0 bases, leaving 0 bases not matched to a gene. This CDR3 is built from 13 residues. Germline V gene data show CDR1 as SQVTM and CDR2 as ANQGSEA. CDR3 sequence reads: CSVGQGANYGYTF. The CDR3 DNA reads as TGCAGCGTTGGACAGGGGGCTAACTATGGCTACACCTTC.

The rearrangement joins TRBV25-1 to TRBJ1-1; 8 bases agree with TRBD1. The V and J ends lost 3 bases and 1 base, in that order; junction bases with no gene match: 7. The germline V gene has CDR1 MGHDK and CDR2 SYGVNS. The CDR3 totals 16 residues. CDR3 region: CASSDNWGTGNTEAFF. The CDR3 DNA reads as TGTGCCAGCAGTGACAACTGGGGGACAGGGAACACTGAAGCTTTCTTT. Complete variable domain (other parts from reference TRBV25-1 and TRBJ1-1): EADIYQTPRYLVIGTGKKITLECSQTMGHDKMYWYQQDPGMELHLIHYSYGVNSTEKGDLSSESTVSRIRTEHFPLTLESARPSHTSQYLCASSDNWGTGNTEAFFGQGTRLTVV.

The rearrangement joins TRBV9 to TRBJ2-7, with 7 bases lining up with TRBD2. The CDR3 extends over 15 amino acids. In germline, CDR1 is SGDLS, CDR2 YYNGEE. The V and J ends lost 0 bases and 2 bases, in that order; junction bases with no gene match: 5. CDR3 sequence (DNA): TGTGCCAGCAGCGTAGAGCCTAGCGGTGCCTACGAGCAGTACTTC. Amino acids: CASSVEPSGAYEQYF.

The gene calls are TRBV7-2 and TRBJ1-5, with a possible D match to TRBD1 (5 bases). Germline CDR1 SGHTA, CDR2 FQGNSA. V was trimmed by 5 bases and J by 6 bases, leaving 14 bases between them. This CDR3 is built from 14 residues. The CDR3 nucleotides read TGTGCCAGCAGCCCGATGCAGGGAAGTCAGCCCCAGCATTTT. Residues: CASSPMQGSQPQHF.

A single count supports this clone. The chain is built from TRBV25-1 and TRBJ2-1; 12 bases are shared with TRBD2. CDR1 is MGHDK and CDR2 is SYGVNS in the germline V gene. V was pared by 4 bases and J by 9 bases, with 13 bases of the junction left unmatched. The CDR3 contains 17 residues. CDR3 residues: CASSAPESSGRVGEQFF. CDR3 sequence (DNA): TGTGCCAGCAGTGCACCGGAGTCTAGCGGGAGGGTAGGTGAGCAGTTCTTC.

The CDR3 DNA sequence: TGTGCCACCAGCAGAGAACCCTACCTTGTAAAAAATCAGCCCCAGCATTTT. This encodes CATSREPYLVKNQPQHF. The rearrangement joins TRBV15 to TRBJ1-5, with no clear D. There are 17 residues in the CDR3. Trimming stripped 0 bases from V and 4 bases from J, with 16 bases between. The germline CDR1 and CDR2 sequences are LNHNV and YYDKDF (reference sequence).

The chain combines TRBV28 with TRBJ1-2, with 9 positions matching TRBD1. Trimming cost V 6 bases and J 8 bases; bases outside gene matches: 13. The CDR3 contains 15 residues. Germline V gene sequence: CDR1 MDHEN, CDR2 SYDVKM. CDR3 in amino acids: CASRLLPGTGRGYTF. The CDR3 region has the DNA TGTGCCAGCAGGCTACTTCCCGGGACAGGGAGAGGCTACACCTTC.

The chain links TRBV4-3 to TRBJ2-1; weak D call: TRBD2 (6 bases). The CDR3 contains 15 residues. Per the germline V gene, CDR1 is LGHNA and CDR2 is YSLEER. V lost 0 bases, J lost 12 bases, and 18 bases lay in between. The CDR3 loop reads CASSQDFSSVRGQFF. The DNA of the CDR3 is TGCGCCAGCAGCCAAGACTTCTCTAGCGTGAGGGGGCAGTTCTTC.

CDR3 nucleotides: TGCGCCAGCAGCCAAGATGGGGCAGGAGGCACAGATACGCAGTATTTT. Translating gives CASSQDGAGGTDTQYF. The J gene is TRBJ2-3, the V gene TRBV4-3; maybe TRBD1 (5 bases). CDR3 size: 16 residues. Deletions cut 0 bases from V and 1 base from J, with 11 bases between. Germline-derived CDR1 and CDR2 are LGHNA and YSLEER.

The CDR3 protein is CASSIQSAGELFF. DNA for the CDR3: TGCGCCAGCAGCATTCAGTCCGCCGGGGAGCTGTTTTTT. The genes are TRBV5-1 and TRBJ2-2; D unclear. Trimming cost V 4 bases and J 6 bases, with 10 bases left between them. Germline loops: CDR1 SGHRS, CDR2 YFSETQ. The CDR3 has 13 amino acids.

The rearrangement joins TRBV24-1 to TRBJ1-1; D possibly corresponds to TRBD1 (5 bases). Per germline, CDR1 KGHDR and CDR2 SFDVKD. Trimming removed 5 bases at V and 6 bases at J, with 9 bases between. The CDR3 consists of 12 residues. CDR3 sequence: CATSVGTSEAFF. Here the CDR3 DNA reads TGTGCCACCAGTGTCGGGACTTCTGAAGCTTTCTTT.

This clone was found once. The chain couples TRBV5-1 to TRBJ1-6, with 7 positions matching TRBD1. The germline V gene encodes CDR1 SGHRS and CDR2 YFSETQ. J lost 7 bases, V lost 2 bases, and 6 bases had no gene match. This CDR3 spans 15 amino acids. CDR3 residues: CASSLPDRDNSPLHF. The CDR3 nucleotides are TGCGCCAGCAGCTTACCCGACAGGGACAATTCACCCCTCCACTTT.

The chain has TRBV11-3 and TRBJ1-1; a weak D match, TRBD1 (5 bases). This CDR3 comprises 15 residues. Germline assignment: CDR1 SGHNT and CDR2 YENEEA. Trimming removed 4 bases from V and 0 bases from J, with 12 bases in between. CDR3 bases: TGTGCCAGCAGCTCCCAAGCAGGGTTGAACACTGAAGCTTTCTTT. Translating it yields CASSSQAGLNTEAFF. Supplemented by reference TRBV11-3 and TRBJ1-1, the full variable domain reads EAGVVQSPRYKIIEKKQPVAFWCNPISGHNTLYWYLQNLGQGPELLIRYENEEAVDDSQLPKDRFSAERLKGVDSTLKIQPAELGDSAVYLCASSSQAGLNTEAFFGQGTRLTVV.

The chain has TRBV3-1 (or the pseudogene TRBV3-2) and TRBJ1-3, with D possibly being TRBD1 (6 bases). The V and J ends lost 1 base and 1 base respectively, with 11 bases between them. The germline V gene has CDR1 LGHDT and CDR2 YNNKEL (reference sequence). This CDR3 is built from 16 residues. CDR3 amino acids: CASSQVGTGSGNTIYF. The CDR3 DNA sequence: TGTGCCAGCAGCCAAGTGGGCACAGGGTCTGGAAACACCATATATTTT.

The gene calls are TRBV25-1 and TRBJ1-3, with D hard to call. The CDR3 length is 14 residues. Trimming took 5 bases from V and 1 from J, leaving 9 bases between them. Germline loops: CDR1 MGHDK, CDR2 SYGVNS. For the CDR3, the DNA is TGTGCCAGCAGTCGAGAGGGTTCTGGAAACACCATATATTTT. Its translation is CASSREGSGNTIYF.

The J gene is TRBJ1-4, the V gene TRBV28; 7 bases match TRBD1. The germline gives CDR1 MDHEN, CDR2 SYDVKM. The CDR3 loop spans 15 amino acids. The ends lost 5 bases at V and 5 bases at J; junction bases unmatched: 8. CDR3 DNA: TGTGCCAGCAGTCGTACCGGGACAGAGAATGAAAAACTGTTTTTT. It encodes CASSRTGTENEKLFF.

The chain recombines TRBV5-4 with TRBJ2-2; D is uncertain. CDR1 and CDR2 (germline): SGHNT, YYREEE (reference sequence). This CDR3 region has 12 residues. Trimming cost V 2 bases and J 7 bases, with 6 bases left between them. The CDR3 here is CASSLRGGELFF. DNA for the CDR3: TGTGCCAGCAGCTTAAGAGGCGGGGAGCTGTTTTTT. Full variable domain (rest looked up from reference TRBV5-4 and TRBJ2-2): ETGVTQSPTHLIKTRGQQVTLRCSSQSGHNTVSWYQQALGQGPQFIFQYYREEENGRGNFPPRFSGLQFPNYSSELNVNALELDDSALYLCASSLRGGELFFGEGSRLTVL.